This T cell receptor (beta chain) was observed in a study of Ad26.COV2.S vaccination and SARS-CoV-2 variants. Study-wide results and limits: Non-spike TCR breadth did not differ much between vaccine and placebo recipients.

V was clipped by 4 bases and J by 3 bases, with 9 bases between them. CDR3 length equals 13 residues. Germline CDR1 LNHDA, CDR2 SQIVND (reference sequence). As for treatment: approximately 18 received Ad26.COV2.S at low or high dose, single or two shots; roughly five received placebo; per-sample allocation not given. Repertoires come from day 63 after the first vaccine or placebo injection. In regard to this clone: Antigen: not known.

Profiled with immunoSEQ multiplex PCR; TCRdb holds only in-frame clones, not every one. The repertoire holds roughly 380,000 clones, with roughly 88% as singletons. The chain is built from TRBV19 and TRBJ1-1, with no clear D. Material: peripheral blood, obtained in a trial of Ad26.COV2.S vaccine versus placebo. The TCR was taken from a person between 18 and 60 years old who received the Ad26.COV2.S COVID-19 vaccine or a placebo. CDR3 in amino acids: CASSNTPDTEAFF. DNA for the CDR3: TGTGCCAGTAGTAATACCCCGGACACTGAAGCTTTCTTT. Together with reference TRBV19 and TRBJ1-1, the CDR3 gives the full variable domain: DGGITQSPKYLFRKEGQNVTLSCEQNLNHDAMYWYRQDPGQGLRLIYYSQIVNDFQKGDIAEGYSVSREKKESFPLTVTSAQKNPTAFYLCASSNTPDTEAFFGQGTRLTVV.